One sample yielded the 8 T cell receptor beta chains listed below, sequenced in a study of regulatory T cells in long-lasting Graves disease. Relying on iRepertoire HTBI primers and Arm-PCR of CDR3 regions, the team built TCR beta libraries. TCRdb called the multiplex PCR reads again in MiXCR, with one record for every CDR3 protein. This sample carries around 450,000 distinct CDR3 sequences, over 12% of them seen once, and the ten largest clones take around 7.6%. Time point: newly diagnosed GD, antithyroid drugs for less than 3 months. Scientists built the TCR library using RNA that was extracted from PBMCs. The sample was also linked to a second study, of T cells in Graves' hyperthyroidism and ophthalmopathy.

Sequenced here: peripheral blood mononuclear cells (PBMCs), sampled at new diagnosis, from a patient treated with antithyroid drugs. The receptors were gathered from a woman between 40 and 50 years old with Graves disease.

This clonotype appeared many times. The chain is built from TRBV20-1 and TRBJ2-5, with 7 bases that match TRBD2. The ends lost 3 bases at V and 4 bases at J; junction bases unmatched: 8. In germline, CDR1 is DFQATT, CDR2 SNEGSKA (reference sequence). The CDR3 is made up of 14 amino acids. Here the CDR3 reads CSASPYIAGETQYF. DNA of the CDR3: TGCAGTGCTAGCCCCTATATAGCGGGAGAGACCCAGTACTTC.

This clonotype was detected ten times or more. The chain links TRBV5-6 to TRBJ1-6, with 11 bases identical to TRBD1. V trimming: 6 bases; J trimming: 5 bases; junction bases outside the gene matches: 13. The CDR3 is 18 residues long. The germline V gene encodes CDR1 SGHDT and CDR2 YYEEEE. CDR3 coding DNA: TGTGCCAGCACCTCGATGATGAAGGGACAGGGGGATAATTCACCCCTCCACTTT. Protein: CASTSMMKGQGDNSPLHF.

This chain uses TRBV4-3 with TRBJ2-5; D remains ambiguous. V was pared by 5 bases and J by 1 base, with 17 bases between. This CDR3 is built from 16 residues. Germline V gene lookup returns CDR1 LGHNA and CDR2 YSLEER. The CDR3 DNA reads TGCGCCAGCAGCGTGAACACGGCGGCTTTCCAAGAGACCCAGTACTTC. Amino acids: CASSVNTAAFQETQYF.

Concerning this clonotype itself: A much larger clone sits a single nucleotide away, making a read error possible. The rearrangement links TRBV29-1 to TRBJ2-1; 8 bases align to TRBD1. The CDR3 has 14 amino acids. V was clipped by 4 bases and J by 6 bases; unmatched bases: 8. Germline-derived CDR1 and CDR2 are SQVTM and ANQGSEA. The CDR3 DNA is TGCAGCGTTGGCCGGACAGGGCTGTGCAATGAGCAGTTCTTC. It codes for CSVGRTGLCNEQFF.

This clonotype was counted a few times. The rearrangement links TRBV6-5 to TRBJ2-7, with a tentative D call TRBD1 (6 bases). With 2 bases removed from V and 3 bases from J, the gap between germline ends came to 11 bases. The CDR3 runs 14 residues. Germline CDR1 is MNHEY and CDR2 is SVGAGI. The CDR3 sequence is CASSYEGENYEQYF. In DNA form, the CDR3 reads TGTGCCAGCAGTTACGAGGGGGAGAACTACGAGCAGTACTTC.

This chain connects TRBV9 to TRBJ1-3; no reliable D call. Between the trimmed V and J ends, which lost 3 bases and 4 bases, there was a span of 14 bases. Germline V gene data show CDR1 as SGDLS and CDR2 as YYNGEE. The CDR3 totals 15 residues. CDR3 nucleotide sequence: TGTGCCAGCAGCGGACTTGTGGGTGCCGGAAACACCATATATTTT. Translated, it gives CASSGLVGAGNTIYF. The complete variable domain, with remaining parts taken from reference TRBV9 and TRBJ1-3, reads DSGVTQTPKHLITATGQRVTLRCSPRSGDLSVYWYQQSLDQGLQFLIQYYNGEERAKGNILERFSAQQFPDLHSELNLSSLELGDSALYFCASSGLVGAGNTIYFGEGSWLTVV.

This clonotype appeared many times. The chain combines TRBV20-1 with TRBJ2-1; 10 nucleotides line up with TRBD2. J lost 6 bases, V lost 1 base, and 12 bases had no gene match. This CDR3 comprises 17 residues. The germline V gene encodes CDR1 DFQATT and CDR2 SNEGSKA (reference sequence). CDR3 nucleotides: TGCAGTGCTAGAGCTCCCACTGAGCGGGAGGGCCCCAATGAGCAGTTCTTC. It is translated as CSARAPTEREGPNEQFF.

The CDR3 nucleotides read TGTGCCAGCAGCCAGGAACTAGGTACCGGGGAGCTGTTTTTT. Protein: CASSQELGTGELFF. The rearrangement joins TRBV4-2 to TRBJ2-2, with D possibly TRBD2 on 5 matching bases. The germline gives CDR1 LGHNA, CDR2 YNFKEQ. The CDR3 loop spans 14 amino acids. Trimming stripped 3 bases from V and 5 bases from J, with 10 bases between.